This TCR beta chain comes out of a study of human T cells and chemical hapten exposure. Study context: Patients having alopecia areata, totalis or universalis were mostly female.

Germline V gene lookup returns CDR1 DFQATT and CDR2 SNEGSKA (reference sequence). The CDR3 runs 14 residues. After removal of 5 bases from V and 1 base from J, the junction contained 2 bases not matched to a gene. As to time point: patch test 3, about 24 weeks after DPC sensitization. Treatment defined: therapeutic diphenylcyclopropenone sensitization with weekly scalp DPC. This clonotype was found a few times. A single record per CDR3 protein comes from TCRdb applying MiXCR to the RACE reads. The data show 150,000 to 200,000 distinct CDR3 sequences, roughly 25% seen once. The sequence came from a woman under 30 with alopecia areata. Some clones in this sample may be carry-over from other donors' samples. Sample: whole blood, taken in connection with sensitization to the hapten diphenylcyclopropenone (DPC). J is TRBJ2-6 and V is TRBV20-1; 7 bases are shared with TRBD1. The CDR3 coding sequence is TGCAGTGCTTTGGACAGGTCTGGGGCCAACGTCCTGACTTTC. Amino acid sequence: CSALDRSGANVLTF.